Below, 2 T cell receptor beta chains from the same sample are listed, as sequenced in a study of blood T cell repertoires in COVID-19. Here immunoSEQ multiplex PCR was the method, and the copy in TCRdb shows in-frame clones only, minus some. The table has more than 25,000 clones, about nine tenths seen once. Sequences were obtained from peripheral blood. The receptors were gathered from a man aged 60 to 69 with active COVID-19.

As DNA, the CDR3 is TGCGCCAGCGGGGCAAGGGGAGGGTCTGGGGCCAACGTCCTGACTTTC. Translated: CASGARGGSGANVLTF. This sequence joins TRBV5-1 and TRBJ2-6; 7 bases are shared with TRBD2. This CDR3 comprises 16 residues. After removal of 7 bases from V and 1 base from J, the junction contained 8 bases not matched to a gene. Germline CDR1 SGHRS, CDR2 YFSETQ.

The V gene is TRBV30, the J gene TRBJ2-2; D is unresolved. The CDR3 has 13 residues. CDR1 and CDR2 from the germline V gene are GTSNPN and SVGIG (reference sequence). The V gene lost 0 bases and the J gene lost 7 bases, with 9 bases spanning the gap. CDR3 DNA: TGTGCCTGGAGTGTACTCATTGGCGGGGAGCTGTTTTTT. It is translated as CAWSVLIGGELFF.